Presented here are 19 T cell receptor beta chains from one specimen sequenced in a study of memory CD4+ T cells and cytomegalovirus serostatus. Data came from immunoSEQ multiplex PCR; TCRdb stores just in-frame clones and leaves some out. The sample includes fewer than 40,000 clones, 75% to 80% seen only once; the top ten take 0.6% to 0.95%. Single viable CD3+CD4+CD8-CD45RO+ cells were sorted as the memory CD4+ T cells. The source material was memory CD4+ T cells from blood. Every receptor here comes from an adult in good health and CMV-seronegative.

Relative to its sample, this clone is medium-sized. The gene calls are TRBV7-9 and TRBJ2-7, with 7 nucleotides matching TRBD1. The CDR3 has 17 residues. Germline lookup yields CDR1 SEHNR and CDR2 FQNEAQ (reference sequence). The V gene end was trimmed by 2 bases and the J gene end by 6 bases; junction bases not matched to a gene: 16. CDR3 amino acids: CASSLSMIQGFPGEQYF. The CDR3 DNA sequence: TGTGCCAGCAGCTTAAGTATGATACAGGGGTTTCCGGGCGAGCAGTACTTC.

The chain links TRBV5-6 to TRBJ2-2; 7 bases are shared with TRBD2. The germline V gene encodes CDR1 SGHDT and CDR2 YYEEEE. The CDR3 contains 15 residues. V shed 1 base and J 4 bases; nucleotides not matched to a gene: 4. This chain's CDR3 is CASSLMVAGTGELFF. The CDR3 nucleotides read TGTGCCAGCAGCTTGATGGTAGCGGGCACCGGGGAGCTGTTTTTT.

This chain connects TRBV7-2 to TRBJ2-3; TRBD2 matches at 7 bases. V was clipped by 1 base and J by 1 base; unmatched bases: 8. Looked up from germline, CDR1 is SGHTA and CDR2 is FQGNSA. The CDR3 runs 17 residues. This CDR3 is CASSLEAWTSRTDTQYF. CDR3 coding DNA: TGTGCCAGCAGCTTAGAGGCCTGGACTAGTCGCACAGATACGCAGTATTTT.

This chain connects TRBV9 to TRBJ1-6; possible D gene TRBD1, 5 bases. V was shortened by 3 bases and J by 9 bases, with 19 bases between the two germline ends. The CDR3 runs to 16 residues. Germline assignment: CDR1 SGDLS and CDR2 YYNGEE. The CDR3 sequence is CASSEGQGSWSSPLHF. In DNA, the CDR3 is TGTGCCAGCAGCGAAGGGCAGGGATCGTGGAGTTCACCCCTCCACTTT.

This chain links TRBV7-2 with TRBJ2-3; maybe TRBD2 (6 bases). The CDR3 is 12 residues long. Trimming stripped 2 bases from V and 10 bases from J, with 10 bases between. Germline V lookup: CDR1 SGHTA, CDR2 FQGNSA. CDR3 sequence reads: CASSLRGLAQYF. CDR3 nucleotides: TGTGCCAGCAGCTTAAGGGGACTGGCGCAGTATTTT.

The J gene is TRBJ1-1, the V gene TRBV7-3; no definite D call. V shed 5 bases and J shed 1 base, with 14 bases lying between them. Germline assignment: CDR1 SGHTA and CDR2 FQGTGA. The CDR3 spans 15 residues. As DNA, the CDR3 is TGTGCCAGCAGCCCTAGCATTAACACGAACACTGAAGCTTTCTTT. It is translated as CASSPSINTNTEAFF.

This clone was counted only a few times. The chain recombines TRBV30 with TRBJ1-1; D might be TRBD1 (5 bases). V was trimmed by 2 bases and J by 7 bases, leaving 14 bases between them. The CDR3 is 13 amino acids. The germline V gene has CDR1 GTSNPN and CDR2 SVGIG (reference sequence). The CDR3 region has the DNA TGTGCCTGGAGTACGCAACCGGGGGGTGAAGCTTTCTTT. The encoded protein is CAWSTQPGGEAFF. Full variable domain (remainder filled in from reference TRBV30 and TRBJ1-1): SQTIHQWPATLVQPVGSPLSLECTVEGTSNPNLYWYRQAAGRGLQLLFYSVGIGQISSEVPQNLSASRPQDRQFILSSKKLLLSDSGFYLCAWSTQPGGEAFFGQGTRLTVV.

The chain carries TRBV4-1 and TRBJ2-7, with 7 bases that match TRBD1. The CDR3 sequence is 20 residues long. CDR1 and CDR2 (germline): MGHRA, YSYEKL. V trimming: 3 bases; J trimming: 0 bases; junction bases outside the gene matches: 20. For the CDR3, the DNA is TGCGCCAGCAGCCACCCTAAGCCGGGACAGAATACCACAAACTCCTACGAGCAGTACTTC. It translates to CASSHPKPGQNTTNSYEQYF.

The CDR3 spells CASSEPIYEQYF. The CDR3 DNA sequence: TGTGCCAGCAGTGAACCGATCTACGAGCAGTACTTC. This chain links TRBV2 with TRBJ2-7; D ambiguous. With 2 bases removed from V and 3 bases from J, the gap between germline ends came to 5 bases. The CDR3 has 12 residues. CDR1 SNHLY and CDR2 FYNNEI come from the germline V gene.

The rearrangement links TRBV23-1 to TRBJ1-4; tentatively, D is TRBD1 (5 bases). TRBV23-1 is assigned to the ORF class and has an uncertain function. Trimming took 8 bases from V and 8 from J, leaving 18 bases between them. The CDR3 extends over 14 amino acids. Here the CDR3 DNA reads TGCGCCAGCCCGAGGCGGCAGGGTGGAGAAAAACTGTTTTTT. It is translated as CASPRRQGGEKLFF.

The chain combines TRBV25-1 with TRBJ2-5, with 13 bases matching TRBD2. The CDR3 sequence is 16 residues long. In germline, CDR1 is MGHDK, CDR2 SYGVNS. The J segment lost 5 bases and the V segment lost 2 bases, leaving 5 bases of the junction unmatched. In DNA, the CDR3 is TGTGCCAGCAGTGAAGGACTAGCGGGGGATCTGGAGACCCAGTACTTC. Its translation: CASSEGLAGDLETQYF.

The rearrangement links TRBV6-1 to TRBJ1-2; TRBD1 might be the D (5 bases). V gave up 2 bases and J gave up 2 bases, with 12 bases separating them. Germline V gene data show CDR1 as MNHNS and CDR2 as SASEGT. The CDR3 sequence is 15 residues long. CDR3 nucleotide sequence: TGTGCCAGCAGTGAAATTATGGGGCCCAACTATGGCTACACCTTC. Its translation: CASSEIMGPNYGYTF.

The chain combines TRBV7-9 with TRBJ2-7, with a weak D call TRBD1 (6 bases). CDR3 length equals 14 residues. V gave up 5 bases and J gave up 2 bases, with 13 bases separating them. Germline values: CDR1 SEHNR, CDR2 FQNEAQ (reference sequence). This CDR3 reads CASSRTANTYEQYF. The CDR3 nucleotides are TGTGCCAGCAGCCGGACAGCTAACACCTACGAGCAGTACTTC.

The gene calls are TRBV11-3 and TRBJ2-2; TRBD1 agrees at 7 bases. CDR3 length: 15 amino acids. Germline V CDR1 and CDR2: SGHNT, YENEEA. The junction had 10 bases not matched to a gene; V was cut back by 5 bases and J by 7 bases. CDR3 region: CASSPRGTAIGELFF. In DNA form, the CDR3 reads TGTGCCAGCAGCCCCCGTGGGACAGCTATCGGGGAGCTGTTTTTT.

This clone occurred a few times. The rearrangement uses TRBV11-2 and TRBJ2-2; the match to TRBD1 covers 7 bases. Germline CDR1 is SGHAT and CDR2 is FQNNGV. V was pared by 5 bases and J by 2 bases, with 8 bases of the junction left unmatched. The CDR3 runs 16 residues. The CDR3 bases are TGTGCCAGCAGCCCCTTCCGGGACAGCAACACCGGGGAGCTGTTTTTT. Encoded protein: CASSPFRDSNTGELFF.

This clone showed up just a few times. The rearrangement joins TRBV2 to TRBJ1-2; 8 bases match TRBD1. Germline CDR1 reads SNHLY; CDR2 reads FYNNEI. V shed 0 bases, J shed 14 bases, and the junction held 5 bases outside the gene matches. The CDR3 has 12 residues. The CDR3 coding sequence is TGTGCCAGCAGTGAAGCTCAGGGGGCGCGGACCTTC. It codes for CASSEAQGARTF.

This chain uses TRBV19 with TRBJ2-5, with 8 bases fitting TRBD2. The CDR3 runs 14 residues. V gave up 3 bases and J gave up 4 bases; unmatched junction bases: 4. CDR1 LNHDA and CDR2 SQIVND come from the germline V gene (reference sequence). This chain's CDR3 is CASSIPGGRETQYF. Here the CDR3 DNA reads TGTGCCAGTAGTATTCCGGGGGGGCGAGAGACCCAGTACTTC.

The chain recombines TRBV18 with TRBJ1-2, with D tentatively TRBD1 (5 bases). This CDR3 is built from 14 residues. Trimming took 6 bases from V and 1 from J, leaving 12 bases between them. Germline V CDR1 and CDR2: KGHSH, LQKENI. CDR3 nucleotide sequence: TGTGCCAGCTCGACAGCCCAAATTAACTATGGCTACACCTTC. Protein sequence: CASSTAQINYGYTF.

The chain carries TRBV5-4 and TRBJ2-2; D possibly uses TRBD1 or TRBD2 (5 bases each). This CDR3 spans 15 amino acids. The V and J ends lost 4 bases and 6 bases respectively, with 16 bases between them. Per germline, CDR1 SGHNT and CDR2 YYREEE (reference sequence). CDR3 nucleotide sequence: TGTGCCAGCAGCCCGGGGCAGGTCGGGGCCGGGGAGCTGTTTTTT. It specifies CASSPGQVGAGELFF.